Each of the 17 T cell receptor beta chains below was sequenced from the same sample in a study of shared clonotypes between healthy human individuals. TCRdb keeps only in-frame clones here, not all; method: immunoSEQ multiplex PCR. The sample holds roughly 2,000,000 clones, over 85% seen once. Positively selected for CCR7, the CD45RO-negative cells used as naive CD8 cells excluded terminally differentiated effector memory CD45RA+ cells. The sample taken for sequencing was naive CD8+ T cells from PBMCs. All receptors come from a man in his late teens or twenties in good health. Some clones in this sample may be carry-over from other donors' samples.

The chain carries TRBV5-4 and TRBJ1-2; TRBD1 agrees at 7 bases. This CDR3 is 13 amino acids long. Germline lookup yields CDR1 SGHNT and CDR2 YYREEE (reference sequence). Trimming cost V 4 bases and J 6 bases; bases outside gene matches: 6. The CDR3 coding sequence is TGTGCCAGCAGCAAAGACAGGGCCAATGGCTACACCTTC. This translates into CASSKDRANGYTF.

This chain uses TRBV5-6 with TRBJ2-3, with 9 bases matching TRBD1. With V trimmed by 0 bases and J by 1 base, 3 bases remained unmatched. The CDR3 loop spans 16 amino acids. The V gene's germline CDR1 is SGHDT and CDR2 YYEEEE. This CDR3 reads CASSLAWDRGTDTQYF. CDR3 bases: TGTGCCAGCAGCTTGGCGTGGGACAGGGGCACAGATACGCAGTATTTT.

To note about this clone: This CDR3 is also generated by other DNA sequences in the sample. The chain joins TRBV6-5 to TRBJ2-7; D gene unclear. V was trimmed by 2 bases and J by 0 bases, leaving 5 bases between them. Germline CDR1 MNHEY, CDR2 SVGAGI. The CDR3 covers 13 residues. The CDR3 is CASSYRDSYEQYF. CDR3 in DNA: TGTGCCAGCAGTTACAGGGACTCCTACGAGCAGTACTTC.

This clone was counted a single time. The genes are TRBV27 and TRBJ2-2, with 10 bases identical to TRBD2. The CDR3 loop spans 16 amino acids. From germline, CDR1 is MNHEY and CDR2 SMNVEV (reference sequence). V lost 3 bases to trimming and J lost 7 bases; unmatched junction nucleotides: 8. CDR3 sequence: CASSFRLAGDHGELFF. Here the CDR3 DNA reads TGTGCCAGCAGTTTTCGGCTAGCGGGAGATCACGGGGAGCTGTTTTTT.

The chain is built from TRBV27 and TRBJ2-6, with D perhaps being TRBD1 or TRBD2 (7 bases each). There are 16 residues in the CDR3. The germline V gene has CDR1 MNHEY and CDR2 SMNVEV (reference sequence). V lost 4 bases, J lost 2 bases, and 12 bases lay in between. Here the CDR3 reads CASSSQGGTGANVLTF. The CDR3 region has the DNA TGTGCCAGCAGTTCCCAGGGGGGGACTGGGGCCAACGTCCTGACTTTC.

This chain connects TRBV7-8 to TRBJ2-7; D may be TRBD1 or TRBD2 (5 bases each). The CDR3 is made up of 15 amino acids. The V gene lost 4 bases and the J gene lost 2 bases, with 15 bases spanning the gap. The germline CDR1 and CDR2 sequences are SGHVS and FQNEAQ. CDR3 amino acids: CASSSGRRQTYEQYF. CDR3 nucleotides: TGTGCCAGCAGCTCGGGACGGAGACAAACCTACGAGCAGTACTTC.

V gene TRBV6-6 combines with J gene TRBJ1-1; weak D call: TRBD1 (6 bases). Per germline, CDR1 MNHNY and CDR2 SVGAGI (reference sequence). The CDR3 is made up of 12 amino acids. V lost 6 bases to trimming and J lost 8 bases, with 13 bases between them. The CDR3 region has the DNA TGTGCCAGCAGCCTGGGGGGGCGGGAAGCTTTCTTT. The encoded protein is CASSLGGREAFF.

This rearrangement joins TRBV9 to TRBJ2-7, with 12 bases fitting TRBD2. The V gene's germline CDR1 is SGDLS and CDR2 YYNGEE. J was trimmed by 4 bases and V by 3 bases; bases with no gene match: 8. This CDR3 region has 16 residues. CDR3 region: CASSESGTSGLYEQYF. The CDR3 bases are TGTGCCAGCAGCGAATCCGGGACTAGCGGGTTGTACGAGCAGTACTTC.

CDR3: CAIMTGGNTEAFF. The CDR3 DNA reads TGTGCCATCATGACAGGGGGGAACACTGAAGCTTTCTTT. The rearrangement joins TRBV10-3 to TRBJ1-1, with 9 positions matching TRBD1. Germline assignment: CDR1 ENHRY and CDR2 SYGVKD. V was clipped by 7 bases and J by 1 base; unmatched bases: 1. This CDR3 is built from 13 residues.

V gene TRBV9 combines with J gene TRBJ2-5, with a possible D match to TRBD2 (6 bases). CDR3 length: 18 amino acids. The V gene lost 2 bases and the J gene lost 3 bases, with 23 bases spanning the gap. CDR1 SGDLS and CDR2 YYNGEE come from the germline V gene. CDR3 in DNA: TGTGCCAGCAGCGTCGGAGGGGCGGGGTGGTCACCAAAAGAGACCCAGTACTTC. Its translation is CASSVGGAGWSPKETQYF. Full variable domain (remainder filled in from reference TRBV9 and TRBJ2-5): DSGVTQTPKHLITATGQRVTLRCSPRSGDLSVYWYQQSLDQGLQFLIQYYNGEERAKGNILERFSAQQFPDLHSELNLSSLELGDSALYFCASSVGGAGWSPKETQYFGPGTRLLVL.

This rearrangement joins TRBV2 to TRBJ1-5; tentative D call: TRBD1 (6 bases). Trimming pared 3 bases from V and 7 bases from J, leaving 7 bases between. This CDR3 spans 12 amino acids. Germline lookup yields CDR1 SNHLY and CDR2 FYNNEI. The DNA of the CDR3 is TGTGCCAGCAGTGACACAGGGCAGCCCCAGCATTTT. Its protein is CASSDTGQPQHF.

CDR3 nucleotides: TGTGCCAGCAGATTACCCACAGATACGCAGTATTTT. It is translated as CASRLPTDTQYF. The V call is TRBV6-1, the J call TRBJ2-3; no clear D. Trimming stripped 6 bases from V and 2 bases from J, with 6 bases between. The CDR3 is made up of 12 amino acids. CDR1 and CDR2 from the germline V gene are MNHNS and SASEGT.

The V and J genes are TRBV2 and TRBJ2-1; 12 bases are shared with TRBD1. V shed 6 bases and J 6 bases; nucleotides not matched to a gene: 18. The CDR3 loop spans 19 amino acids. Germline V gives CDR1 SNHLY, CDR2 FYNNEI. The chain's CDR3 is CASRKGTGGTGFLFNEQFF. The CDR3 DNA reads as TGTGCCAGCAGGAAGGGGACAGGGGGCACCGGGTTCCTGTTCAATGAGCAGTTCTTC. Looking up the rest from reference TRBV2 and TRBJ2-1 gives the full variable domain: EPEVTQTPSHQVTQMGQEVILRCVPISNHLYFYWYRQILGQKVEFLVSFYNNEISEKSEIFDDQFSVERPDGSNFTLKIRSTKLEDSAMYFCASRKGTGGTGFLFNEQFFGPGTRLTVL.

This chain joins TRBV27 and TRBJ2-2, with 7 positions matching TRBD1. Germline V gene data show CDR1 as MNHEY and CDR2 as SMNVEV (reference sequence). V shed 0 bases and J 1 base; nucleotides not matched to a gene: 8. The CDR3 length is 18 residues. The CDR3 protein is CASSLSPRTGMNTGELFF. Written as DNA, the CDR3 is TGTGCCAGCAGTTTATCGCCTCGGACAGGCATGAACACCGGGGAGCTGTTTTTT.

This chain joins TRBV4-3 and TRBJ2-1; TRBD1 matches 8 bases. V lost 4 bases, J lost 0 bases, and 5 bases stayed unmatched. In germline, CDR1 is LGHNA, CDR2 YSLEER. The CDR3 extends over 16 amino acids. For the CDR3, the DNA is TGCGCCAGCAGCCGGTACAGGGGGAACTCCTACAATGAGCAGTTCTTC. Translation: CASSRYRGNSYNEQFF.

As for this clone: Other DNA sequences in the same sample also yield this CDR3. This chain uses TRBV5-1 with TRBJ1-1, with D uncertain. V was clipped by 1 base and J by 1 base, with 5 bases between them. CDR3 length: 13 amino acids. Germline CDR1 reads SGHRS; CDR2 reads YFSETQ. CDR3 coding DNA: TGCGCCAGCAGCTTGATGGGGAACACTGAAGCTTTCTTT. This gives the protein CASSLMGNTEAFF.

The chain joins TRBV2 to TRBJ2-2; D is ambiguous. Trimming removed 4 bases at V and 6 bases at J, with 15 bases between. The germline gives CDR1 SNHLY, CDR2 FYNNEI. CDR3 size: 15 residues. The DNA for the CDR3 is TGTGCCAGCAGTGGTGTCCAGGTCGGTCCCGGGGAGCTGTTTTTT. It specifies CASSGVQVGPGELFF. The full variable domain, in which reference TRBV2 and TRBJ2-2 provide the parts outside the CDR3, is EPEVTQTPSHQVTQMGQEVILRCVPISNHLYFYWYRQILGQKVEFLVSFYNNEISEKSEIFDDQFSVERPDGSNFTLKIRSTKLEDSAMYFCASSGVQVGPGELFFGEGSRLTVL.